One and the same sample provided the 10 T cell receptor beta chains below, sequenced in a study of T cell responses to AZD1222 COVID-19 vaccine. Profiling relied on immunoSEQ multiplex PCR, and the TCRdb table lists in-frame clones only, not all of them. The table records about 77,000 clones, about 92% of them present only once. The specimen was peripheral blood, collected 28 days after the second AZD1222 dose. These receptors were taken from an adult who received the AZD1222 COVID-19 vaccine.

The V call is TRBV11-2, the J call TRBJ2-7, with a possible D match to TRBD2 (5 bases). Germline loops: CDR1 SGHAT, CDR2 FQNNGV. The V and J ends lost 8 bases and 5 bases respectively, with 13 bases between them. The CDR3 totals 12 residues. CDR3 sequence reads: CASSPREHEQYF. In DNA, the CDR3 is TGTGCCAGCTCCCCAAGGGAGCACGAGCAGTACTTC.

V gene TRBV28 combines with J gene TRBJ1-2, with TRBD1 as a possible D gene (6 bases). Trimming took 6 bases from V and 3 from J, leaving 14 bases between them. CDR1 is MDHEN, CDR2 SYDVKM, per germline. This CDR3 has 14 residues. CDR3 sequence reads: CASRLLGGDYGYTF. In DNA form, the CDR3 reads TGTGCCAGCAGGCTTTTAGGGGGAGACTATGGCTACACCTTC.

The rearrangement uses TRBV7-9 and TRBJ1-1; D is perhaps TRBD1 (5 bases). Per the germline V gene, CDR1 is SEHNR and CDR2 is FQNEAQ (reference sequence). CDR3 length: 13 residues. V lost 3 bases and J 11 bases, leaving 16 bases between the germline ends. The chain's CDR3 is CASSLGTSNVAFF. The CDR3 region has the DNA TGTGCCAGCAGCTTGGGGACTTCTAATGTCGCTTTCTTT.

The chain has TRBV6-5 and TRBJ1-4; TRBD1 aligns across 7 bases. The CDR3 runs 13 residues. V shed 5 bases and J 8 bases; nucleotides not matched to a gene: 5. CDR1 is MNHEY, CDR2 SVGAGI, per germline. The CDR3 DNA reads as TGTGCCAGCAGTAACAGGGGTAGGGAAAAACTGTTTTTT. This sequence encodes CASSNRGREKLFF.

As DNA, the CDR3 is TGTGCCAGCAGGAACCAGGGGGCGGGCAATCAGCCCCAGCATTTT. Translation: CASRNQGAGNQPQHF. This chain connects TRBV6-5 to TRBJ1-5, with TRBD1 identical over 8 bases. Germline CDR1 and CDR2: MNHEY and SVGAGI. CDR3 length: 15 amino acids. Trimming took 6 bases from V and 2 from J; bases not matched to a gene: 6.

The chain joins TRBV19 to TRBJ1-3; TRBD1 is a possible D gene (5 bases). Trimming removed 7 bases from V and 4 bases from J, with 23 bases in between. There are 17 residues in the CDR3. CDR1 is LNHDA and CDR2 is SQIVND in the germline V gene (reference sequence). This chain's CDR3 is CASTDGSRGLGGNTIYF. The CDR3 DNA is TGTGCCAGTACCGATGGGAGCCGGGGCCTCGGAGGAAACACCATATATTTT.

V gene TRBV19 combines with J gene TRBJ1-5; D might be TRBD1 (5 bases). Germline V CDR1 and CDR2: LNHDA, SQIVND (reference sequence). V lost 6 bases and J lost 0, with 18 bases in between. This CDR3 contains 17 residues. DNA of the CDR3: TGTGCCAGTAGCATTCGGGACGGGGGAGATAGCAATCAGCCCCAGCATTTT. It specifies CASSIRDGGDSNQPQHF.

The chain joins TRBV2 to TRBJ1-5; D gene ambiguous. The length of the CDR3 is 16 residues. In germline, CDR1 is SNHLY, CDR2 FYNNEI. V lost 2 bases, J lost 0 bases, and 11 bases lay in between. CDR3 in amino acids: CASSERYGYSNQPQHF. CDR3 nucleotide sequence: TGTGCCAGCAGTGAACGGTATGGATATAGCAATCAGCCCCAGCATTTT.

The chain couples TRBV30 to TRBJ1-2; D perhaps matches TRBD1 (5 bases). From germline, CDR1 is GTSNPN and CDR2 SVGIG (reference sequence). The CDR3 consists of 12 residues. V lost 0 bases to trimming and J lost 8 bases, with 10 bases between them. DNA for the CDR3: TGTGCCTGGAGTGTAGGGGTGTGGGGCTACACCTTC. This encodes CAWSVGVWGYTF.

The V call is TRBV7-9, the J call TRBJ2-7; 9 bases map to TRBD1. The germline gives CDR1 SEHNR, CDR2 FQNEAQ (reference sequence). The junction had 6 bases not matched to a gene; V was cut back by 5 bases and J by 4 bases. The CDR3 runs 14 residues. The CDR3 bases are TGTGCCAGCAGCGCCGGGGACAGGGCTTACGAGCAGTACTTC. Amino acid sequence: CASSAGDRAYEQYF.